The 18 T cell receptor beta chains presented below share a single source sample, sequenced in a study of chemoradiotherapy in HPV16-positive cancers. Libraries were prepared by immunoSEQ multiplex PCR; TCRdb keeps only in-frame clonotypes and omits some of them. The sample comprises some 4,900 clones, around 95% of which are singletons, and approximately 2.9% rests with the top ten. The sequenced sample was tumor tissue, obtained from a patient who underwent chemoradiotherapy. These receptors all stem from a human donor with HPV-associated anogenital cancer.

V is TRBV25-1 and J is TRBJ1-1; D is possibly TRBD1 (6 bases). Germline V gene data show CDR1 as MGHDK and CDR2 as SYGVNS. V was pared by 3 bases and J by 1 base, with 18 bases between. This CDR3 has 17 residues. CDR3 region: CASSDYPVGARNTEAFF. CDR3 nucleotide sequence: TGTGCCAGCAGTGATTACCCGGTGGGGGCGCGGAACACTGAAGCTTTCTTT.

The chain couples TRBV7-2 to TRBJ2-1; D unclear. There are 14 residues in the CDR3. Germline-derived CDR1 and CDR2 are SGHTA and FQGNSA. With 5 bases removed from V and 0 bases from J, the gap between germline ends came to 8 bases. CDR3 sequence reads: CASSTRASYNEQFF. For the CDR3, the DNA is TGTGCCAGCAGCACCCGAGCCTCCTACAATGAGCAGTTCTTC.

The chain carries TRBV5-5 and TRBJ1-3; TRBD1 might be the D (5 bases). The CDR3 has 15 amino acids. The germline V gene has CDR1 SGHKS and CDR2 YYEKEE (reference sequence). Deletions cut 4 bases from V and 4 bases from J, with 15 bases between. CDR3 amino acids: CASSHEPGFGNTIYF. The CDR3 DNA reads TGTGCCAGCAGCCACGAACCAGGGTTCGGAAACACCATATATTTT. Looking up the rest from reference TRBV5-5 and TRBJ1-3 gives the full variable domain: DAGVTQSPTHLIKTRGQQVTLRCSPISGHKSVSWYQQVLGQGPQFIFQYYEKEERGRGNFPDRFSARQFPNYSSELNVNALLLGDSALYLCASSHEPGFGNTIYFGEGSWLTVV.

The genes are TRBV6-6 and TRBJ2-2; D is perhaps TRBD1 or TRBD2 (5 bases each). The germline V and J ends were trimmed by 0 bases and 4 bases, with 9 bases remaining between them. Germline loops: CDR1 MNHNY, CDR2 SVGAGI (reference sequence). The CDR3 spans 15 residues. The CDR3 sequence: CASSYSAGSTGELFF. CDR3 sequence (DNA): TGTGCCAGCAGTTACTCGGCAGGGAGCACCGGGGAGCTGTTTTTT.

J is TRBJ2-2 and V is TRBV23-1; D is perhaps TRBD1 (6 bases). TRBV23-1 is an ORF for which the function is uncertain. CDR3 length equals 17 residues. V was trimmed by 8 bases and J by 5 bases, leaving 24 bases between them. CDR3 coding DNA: TGCGCCAGCCGCACCTCCCGGACAGAGAGAAATACCGGGGAGCTGTTTTTT. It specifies CASRTSRTERNTGELFF.

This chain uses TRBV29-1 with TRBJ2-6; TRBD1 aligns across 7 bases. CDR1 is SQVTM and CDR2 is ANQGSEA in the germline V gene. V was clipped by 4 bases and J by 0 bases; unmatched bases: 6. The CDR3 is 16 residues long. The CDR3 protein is CSVGGRGNSGANVLTF. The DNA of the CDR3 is TGCAGCGTTGGAGGCAGGGGGAACTCTGGGGCCAACGTCCTGACTTTC.

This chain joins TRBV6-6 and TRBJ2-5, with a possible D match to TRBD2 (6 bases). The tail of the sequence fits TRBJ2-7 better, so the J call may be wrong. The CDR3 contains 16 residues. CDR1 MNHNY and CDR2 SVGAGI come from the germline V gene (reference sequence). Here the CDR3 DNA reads TGTGCCAGCAGTTACCTCGGCGTGGGAGGCAGGTACGAGCAGTACTTC. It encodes CASSYLGVGGRYEQYF.

The CDR3 sequence is CASSPSGSGGHTDTQYF. The DNA of the CDR3 is TGCGCCAGCAGCCCTTCTGGGAGCGGGGGACACACAGATACGCAGTATTTT. The chain joins TRBV5-1 to TRBJ2-3; 8 bases line up with TRBD2. Germline CDR1 and CDR2: SGHRS and YFSETQ. CDR3 length: 17 residues. Trimming took 4 bases from V and 2 from J; bases not matched to a gene: 12. Looking up the rest from reference TRBV5-1 and TRBJ2-3 gives the full variable domain: KAGVTQTPRYLIKTRGQQVTLSCSPISGHRSVSWYQQTPGQGLQFLFEYFSETQRNKGNFPGRFSGRQFSNSRSEMNVSTLELGDSALYLCASSPSGSGGHTDTQYFGPGTRLTVL.

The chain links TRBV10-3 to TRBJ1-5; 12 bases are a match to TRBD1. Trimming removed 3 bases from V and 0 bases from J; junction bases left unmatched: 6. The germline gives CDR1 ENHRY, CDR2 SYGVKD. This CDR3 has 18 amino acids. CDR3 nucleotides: TGTGCCATCAGTGACGGGACAGGGGGCTTTTATAGCAATCAGCCCCAGCATTTT. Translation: CAISDGTGGFYSNQPQHF.

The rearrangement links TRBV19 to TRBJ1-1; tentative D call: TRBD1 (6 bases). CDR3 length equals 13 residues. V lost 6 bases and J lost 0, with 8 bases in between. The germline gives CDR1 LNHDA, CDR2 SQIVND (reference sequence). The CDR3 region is CASRRTVNTEAFF. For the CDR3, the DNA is TGTGCCAGTAGGAGGACAGTGAACACTGAAGCTTTCTTT.

CDR3 sequence reads: CASSPSGRGYNEQFF. Written as DNA, the CDR3 is TGTGCCAGCAGCCCTAGCGGGAGGGGGTACAATGAGCAGTTCTTC. J is TRBJ2-1 and V is TRBV7-9; 12 bases fit TRBD2. Losses at the gene ends were 5 bases for V and 4 bases for J; bases not matched to a gene: 3. Germline V CDR1 and CDR2: SEHNR, FQNEAQ (reference sequence). The CDR3 covers 15 residues.

The CDR3 DNA reads as TGTGCCAGCAGTTTGTCCGTCGGGACTGCCTCTGGAAACACCATATATTTT. It yields the protein CASSLSVGTASGNTIYF. V and J are TRBV27 and TRBJ1-3, with D maybe TRBD1 (5 bases). The CDR3 consists of 17 residues. CDR1 is MNHEY, CDR2 SMNVEV, per germline (reference sequence). V shed 3 bases and J shed 0 bases, with 15 bases lying between them.

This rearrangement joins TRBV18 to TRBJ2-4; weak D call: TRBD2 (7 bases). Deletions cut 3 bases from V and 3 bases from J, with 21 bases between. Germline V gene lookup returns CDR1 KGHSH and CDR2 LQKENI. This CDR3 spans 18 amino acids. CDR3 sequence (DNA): TGTGCCAGCTCACCCCCCCCGGGGGCGGGAGTTGACAAAAACATTCAGTACTTC. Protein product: CASSPPPGAGVDKNIQYF.

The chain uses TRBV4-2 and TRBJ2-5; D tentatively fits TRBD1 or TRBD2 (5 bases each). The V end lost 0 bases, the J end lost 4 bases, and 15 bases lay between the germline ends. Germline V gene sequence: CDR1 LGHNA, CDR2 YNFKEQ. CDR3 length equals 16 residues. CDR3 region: CASSQEVGSGTETQYF. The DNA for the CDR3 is TGTGCCAGCAGCCAAGAGGTTGGGTCGGGGACAGAGACCCAGTACTTC.

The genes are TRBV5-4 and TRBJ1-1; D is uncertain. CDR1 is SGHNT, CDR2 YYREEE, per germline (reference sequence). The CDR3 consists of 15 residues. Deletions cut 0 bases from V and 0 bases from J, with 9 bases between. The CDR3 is CASSLDGPLNTEAFF. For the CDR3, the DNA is TGTGCCAGCAGCTTGGATGGTCCATTGAACACTGAAGCTTTCTTT.

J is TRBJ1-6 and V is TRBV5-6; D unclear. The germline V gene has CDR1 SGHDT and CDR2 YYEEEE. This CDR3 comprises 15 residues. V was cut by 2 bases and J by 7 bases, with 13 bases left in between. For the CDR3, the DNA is TGTGCCAGCAGCTTAGACTTGACGGACAATTCACCCCTCCACTTT. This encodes CASSLDLTDNSPLHF.

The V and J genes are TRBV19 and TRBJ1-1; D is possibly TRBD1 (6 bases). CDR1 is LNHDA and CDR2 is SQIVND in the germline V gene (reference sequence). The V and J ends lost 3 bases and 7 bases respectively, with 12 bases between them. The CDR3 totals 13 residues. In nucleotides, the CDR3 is TGTGCCAGTAGTATCGCTCAGGGGATTGAAGCTTTCTTT. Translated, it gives CASSIAQGIEAFF.

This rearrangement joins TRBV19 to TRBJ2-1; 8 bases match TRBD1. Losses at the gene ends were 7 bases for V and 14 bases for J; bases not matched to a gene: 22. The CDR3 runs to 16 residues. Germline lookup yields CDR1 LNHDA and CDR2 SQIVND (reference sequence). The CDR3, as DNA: TGTGCCAGTACTCGGGTGCCTGGGACAGGTCATTCAAGGGAGTTCTTC. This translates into CASTRVPGTGHSREFF.